This TCR beta chain came from a study of T cells after yellow fever vaccination. TCRdb ran MiXCR on the 5' RACE reads and lists one entry per CDR3 protein. Of 500,000 to 650,000 distinct CDR3 sequences listed, 9% to 15% are singletons. A few counts support this clonotype. The germline gives CDR1 LNHDA, CDR2 SQIVND (reference sequence). J was trimmed by 2 bases and V by 4 bases; bases with no gene match: 13. This CDR3 comprises 17 residues. The specimen was PBMCs, collected on the day of the yellow fever booster vaccination. This chain uses TRBV19 with TRBJ2-5, with 7 bases fitting TRBD1. The source is a man aged 25-40 years who received the YFV17D yellow fever vaccine. In DNA, the CDR3 is TGTGCCAGTAGTACGGGACAGTTAGCGCGGCATCAAGAGACCCAGTACTTC. This translates into CASSTGQLARHQETQYF.